This T cell receptor beta chain was documented in a study of CD8 T cells in Susac syndrome. The RNA, about 0.5 to 1 ug, was put through reverse transcription using random hexamers. MiXCR was run by TCRdb on the immunoSEQ multiplex PCR reads, yielding one entry per CDR3 protein. This repertoire shows about 180,000 distinct CDR3 sequences, just under 95% found once; its top ten account for 0.085% to 0.1%. Sequencing targeted TCR beta in blood CD8+ and CD4+ T cells. As judged by recently defined diagnostic criteria, patients with Susac syndrome had definite or probable disease. The trim removed 5 bases at V and 2 bases at J, leaving 8 bases unmatched. Looked up from germline, CDR1 is MNHEY and CDR2 is SVGAGI. CDR3 length: 15 residues.

The rearrangement uses TRBV6-5 and TRBJ2-5, with 7 bases fitting TRBD1. The source material was CD4+ T cells from PBMCs. The clonotype originates from a human donor with Susac syndrome. In DNA form, the CDR3 reads TGTGCCAGCAGTCCTCGGACAGGCCCTCAAGAGACCCAGTACTTC. Its protein is CASSPRTGPQETQYF.